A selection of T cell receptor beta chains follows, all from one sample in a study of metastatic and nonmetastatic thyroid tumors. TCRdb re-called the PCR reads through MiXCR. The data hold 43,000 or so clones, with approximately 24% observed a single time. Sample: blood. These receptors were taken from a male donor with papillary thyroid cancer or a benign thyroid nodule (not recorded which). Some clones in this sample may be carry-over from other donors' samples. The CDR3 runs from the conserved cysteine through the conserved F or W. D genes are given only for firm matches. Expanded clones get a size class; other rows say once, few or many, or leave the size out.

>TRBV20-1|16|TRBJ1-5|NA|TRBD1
TGCAGTGCTAGAGTACATAGGGCAGGGGGCTATCAGCCCCAGCATTTT
CSARVHRAGGYQPQHF
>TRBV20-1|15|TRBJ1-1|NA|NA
TGCAGTGCTATGACGAGGCTGGGAGGGAACACTGAAGCTTTCTTT
CSAMTRLGGNTEAFF
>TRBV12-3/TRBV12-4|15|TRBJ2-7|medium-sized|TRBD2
TGTGCCAGCAGTTGGACTAGCGGGACCACCTACGAGCAGTACTTC
CASSWTSGTTYEQYF
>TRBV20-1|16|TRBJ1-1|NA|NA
TGCAGTGCTAGAGATCGCACCGGAACTTGGGTATCTGAAGCTTTCTTT
CSARDRTGTWVSEAFF
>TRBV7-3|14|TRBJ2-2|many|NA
TGTGCCAGCAGCCTCCAGGCCCACACCGGGGAGCTGTTTTTT
CASSLQAHTGELFF
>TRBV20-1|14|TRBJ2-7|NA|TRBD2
TGCAGTGCTAGACAACTAGCGGAGCCGTACGAGCAGTACTTC
CSARQLAEPYEQYF
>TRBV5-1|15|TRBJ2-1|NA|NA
TGCGCCAGCAGCCGTCAGGCGGAGTCCTACAATGAGCAGTTCTTC
CASSRQAESYNEQFF
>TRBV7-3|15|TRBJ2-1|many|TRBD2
TGTGCCAGCAGCTCTAGCGGGAAGTTGAGCAATGAGCAGTTCTTC
CASSSSGKLSNEQFF
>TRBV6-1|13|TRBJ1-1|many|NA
TGTGCCAGCAGCGAAGCCCTTCGCACTGAAGCTTTCTTT
CASSEALRTEAFF
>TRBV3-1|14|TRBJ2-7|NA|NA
TGTGCCAGCAGCCTAACGGATCTCGGCGGCGAGCAGTACTTC
CASSLTDLGGEQYF
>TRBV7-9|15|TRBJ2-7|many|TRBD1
TGTGCCAGCAGCTTAATACAGGGGCCCGGATACGAGCAGTACTTC
CASSLIQGPGYEQYF
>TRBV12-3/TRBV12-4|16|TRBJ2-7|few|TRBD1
TGTGCCAGCCTACTACTCGGGGGACAGGGGAGGGACGAGCAGTACTTC
CASLLLGGQGRDEQYF
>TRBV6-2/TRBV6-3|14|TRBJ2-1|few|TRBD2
TGTGCCAGCAGTTACGGGGTAGCGGGAATCGAGCAGTTCTTC
CASSYGVAGIEQFF
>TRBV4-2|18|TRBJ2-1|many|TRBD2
TGTGCCAGCAGCCAACCTACCTCGGAGACTAGCAGGCACAATGAGCAGTTCTTC
CASSQPTSETSRHNEQFF
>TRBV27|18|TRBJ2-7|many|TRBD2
TGTGCCAGCAGTCAGGCCGAGGGGACTAGCGGAGCCCCTTACGAGCAGTACTTC
CASSQAEGTSGAPYEQYF
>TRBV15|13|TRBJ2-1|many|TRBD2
TGTGCCACCAGCAGGGGGAGGGATACTGAGCAGTTCTTC
CATSRGRDTEQFF
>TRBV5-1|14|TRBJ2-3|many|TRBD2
TGCGCCAGCAGCCAGACTAGCGGGAGCGATACGCAGTATTTT
CASSQTSGSDTQYF
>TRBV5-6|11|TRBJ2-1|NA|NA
TGTGCCAGCAGCTTGGAGCTTGAGCAGTTCTTC
CASSLELEQFF
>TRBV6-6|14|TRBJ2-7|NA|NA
TGTGCCAGCAGTTACCACCAGGCTTCCTACGAGCAGTACTTC
CASSYHQASYEQYF
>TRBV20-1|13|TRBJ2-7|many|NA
TGCAGTGCTAGGGACTATGCCCGGTACGAGCAGTACTTC
CSARDYARYEQYF
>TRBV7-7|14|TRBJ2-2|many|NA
TGTGCCAGCAGCAGAGTCCGGGACACCGGGGAGCTGTTTTTT
CASSRVRDTGELFF
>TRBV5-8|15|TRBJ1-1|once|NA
TGTGCAAGCAGCGCGACGGGACCCATGAACACTGAAGCTTTCTTT
CASSATGPMNTEAFF
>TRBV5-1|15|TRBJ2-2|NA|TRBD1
TGCGCCAGCTGGGACAGGGGGAAGAACACCGGGGAGCTGTTTTTT
CASWDRGKNTGELFF
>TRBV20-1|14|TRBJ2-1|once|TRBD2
TGCAGTGCTACAGGACTAGTCGGGCTCAATGAGCAGTTCTTC
CSATGLVGLNEQFF
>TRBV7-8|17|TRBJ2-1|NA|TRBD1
TGTGCCAGCAGCTTGGGTTTTATTGGACAGGGGAACAATGAGCAGTTCTTC
CASSLGFIGQGNNEQFF
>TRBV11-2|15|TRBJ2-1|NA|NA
TGTGCCAGCAGCACGAGGAGGGGCAACCACAATGAGCAGTTCTTC
CASSTRRGNHNEQFF
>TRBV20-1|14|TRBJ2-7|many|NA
TGCAGTGTCAGGCCAGCACCGAGCTCCTACGAGCAGTACTTC
CSVRPAPSSYEQYF
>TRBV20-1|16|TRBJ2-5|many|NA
TGCAGTGCTAGAGGCCTAGCGCGGGGTAGGGAAGAGACCCAGTACTTC
CSARGLARGREETQYF
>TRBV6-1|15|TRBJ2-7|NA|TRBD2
TGTGCCAGCAGTGAAAGGCGGGAGAGTAAAGGCGAGCAGTACTTC
CASSERRESKGEQYF
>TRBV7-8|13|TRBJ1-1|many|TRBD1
TGTGCCAGCAGCCTAACAGGGGGCACTGAAGCTTTCTTT
CASSLTGGTEAFF
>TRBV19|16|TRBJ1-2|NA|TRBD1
TGTGCCAGTAGTACGAACAGGGGGTCCAATAACTATGGCTACACCTTC
CASSTNRGSNNYGYTF
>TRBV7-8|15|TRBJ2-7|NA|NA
TGTGCCAGCAGCTTAGCGCGGGATTTATCTTACGAGCAGTACTTC
CASSLARDLSYEQYF
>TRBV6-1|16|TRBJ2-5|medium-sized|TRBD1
TGTGCCAGCAGTGAATCAGCCGGGACAGGGCAAGAGACCCAGTACTTC
CASSESAGTGQETQYF
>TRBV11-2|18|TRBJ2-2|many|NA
TGTGCCAGCAGCTTAGATGAGGTGGAAGGGGCCGGCACCGGGGAGCTGTTTTTT
CASSLDEVEGAGTGELFF
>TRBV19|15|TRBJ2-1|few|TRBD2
TGTGCCAGTAGTTCCATAGCGGGACCATACAATGAGCAGTTCTTC
CASSSIAGPYNEQFF
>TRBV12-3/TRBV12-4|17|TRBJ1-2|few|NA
TGTGCCAGCAGTTTAAGTCTTACAGGTATCAGTAGGAATTGCTACACCTTC
CASSLSLTGISRNCYTF
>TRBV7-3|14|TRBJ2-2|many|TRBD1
TGTGCCAGCAGCTTAGGGACAGCCACCGGGGAGCTGTTTTTT
CASSLGTATGELFF
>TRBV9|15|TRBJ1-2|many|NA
TGTGCCAGCAGCGTAGATTCTGGGGGCGCATATGGCTACACCTTC
CASSVDSGGAYGYTF
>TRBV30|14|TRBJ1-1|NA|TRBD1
TGTGCCTGGAGCGACCGGGACAGGAACACTGAGGCTTTCTTT
CAWSDRDRNTEAFF
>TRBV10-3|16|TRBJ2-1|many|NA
TGTGCCATCAGTGGGGGCCCGGGGACACCTTACAATGAGCAGTTCTTC
CAISGGPGTPYNEQFF
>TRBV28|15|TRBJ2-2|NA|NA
TGTGCCAGCAGTCCGCACGGGATGGACACCGGGGAGCTGTTTTTT
CASSPHGMDTGELFF
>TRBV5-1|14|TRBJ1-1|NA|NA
TGCGCCAGCAGCTCCAGGGCCATGAACACTGAAGCTTTCTTT
CASSSRAMNTEAFF
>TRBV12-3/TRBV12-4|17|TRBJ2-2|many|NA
TGTGCCAGCAGTTTGACGTCCGAGGTGGGGTTGGGCGGGGAGCTGTTTTTT
CASSLTSEVGLGGELFF
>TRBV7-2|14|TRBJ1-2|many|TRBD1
TGTGCCAGCAGCTTGGAAGACAGGGGGGACGGCTACACCTTC
CASSLEDRGDGYTF
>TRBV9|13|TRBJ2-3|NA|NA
TGTGCCAGCAGCGTAGTGAATTTGGATACGCAGTATTTT
CASSVVNLDTQYF
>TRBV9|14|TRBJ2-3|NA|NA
TGTGCCAGCAGCGTAGCTCAGGTTGGAGATACGCAGTATTTT
CASSVAQVGDTQYF
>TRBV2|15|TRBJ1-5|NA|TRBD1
TGTGCCAGCAGGGCAGACAGGGGTATTGAACAGCCCCAGCATTTT
CASRADRGIEQPQHF
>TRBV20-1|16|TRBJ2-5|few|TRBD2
TGCAGTGCTAGCGCCCGTAGCGGGAGAGTTCAAGAGACCCAGTACTTC
CSASARSGRVQETQYF
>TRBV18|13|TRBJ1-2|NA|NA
TGTGCCAGCTCGCAGGACAGCCTCTATGGCTACACCTTC
CASSQDSLYGYTF
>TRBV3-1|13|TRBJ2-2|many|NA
TGTGCCAGCAGCCAAAGCACCGTGGGGGAGCTGTTTTTT
CASSQSTVGELFF
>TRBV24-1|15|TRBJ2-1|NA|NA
TGTGCCACCAGTGATCCGTGGCGAGGGGACAATGAGCAGTTCTTC
CATSDPWRGDNEQFF
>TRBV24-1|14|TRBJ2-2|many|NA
TGTGCCACCAGTGATTCCCGGGACACCGGGGAGCTGTTTTTT
CATSDSRDTGELFF
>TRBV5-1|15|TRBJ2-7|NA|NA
TGCGCCAGCAGCTTTGGGGCGGCATACTCCTACGAGCAGTACTTC
CASSFGAAYSYEQYF
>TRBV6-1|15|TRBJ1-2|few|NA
TGTGCCAGCAGTATCTGGACGGGAGGGGACTATGGCTACACCTTC
CASSIWTGGDYGYTF
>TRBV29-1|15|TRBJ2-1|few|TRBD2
TGCAGCGTTCCCAGCGGGAGAGGAGACTACAATGAGCAGTTCTTC
CSVPSGRGDYNEQFF
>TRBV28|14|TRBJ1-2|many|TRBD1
TGTGCCAGCAGTTTACAGGGGGCGGTCTATGGCTACACCTTC
CASSLQGAVYGYTF
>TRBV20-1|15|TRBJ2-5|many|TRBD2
TGCAGTGGGACGACTAGCGGAGGGGGGGCAGAGACCCAGTACTTC
CSGTTSGGGAETQYF